Listed below are T cell receptor beta chains from one sample, sequenced in a study of OX40 agonist ivuxolimab in advanced cancers. TCRdb's table, derived via immunoSEQ multiplex PCR, lists solely in-frame clones and lacks some. The sample shows over 15,000 clones, about 81% of them seen only once. The sequencing here drew on CD4+ or CD8+ T cells sorted from blood, taken in a trial of the OX40 agonist ivuxolimab. All receptors derive from an adult with an advanced solid tumor such as melanoma, head and neck, liver or kidney cancer. Both conserved end residues are part of each CDR3. The D gene is left open where the match is weak. Rows may omit the clone size; those that give it use once, few, many or a size class.

d_gene: TRBD2
abundance: .
v_gene: TRBV6-4
j_gene: TRBJ2-2
CDR3nt: TGTGCCAGCAGTGTCCTAGCGGAACCCACCGGGGAGCTGTTTTTT
CDR3aa: CASSVLAEPTGELFF

d_gene: TRBD1
abundance: .
v_gene: TRBV12-5
j_gene: TRBJ2-2
CDR3nt: TGTGCTAGTGGTCTAAGACAGGGGTCCACCGGGGAGCTGTTTTTT
CDR3aa: CASGLRQGSTGELFF

d_gene: .
abundance: .
v_gene: TRBV28
j_gene: TRBJ2-7
CDR3nt: TGTGCCAGCAGTTTCCAGGAGTACGAGCAGTACTTC
CDR3aa: CASSFQEYEQYF

d_gene: .
abundance: .
v_gene: TRBV6-1
j_gene: TRBJ1-6
CDR3nt: TGTGCCACCCTTTGGGGGGCAAAGGATTCACCCCTCCACTTT
CDR3aa: CATLWGAKDSPLHF

d_gene: .
abundance: few
v_gene: TRBV13
j_gene: TRBJ1-2
CDR3nt: TGTGCCAGCAGCTTAGATCTCCAGTCGGGCTACACCTTC
CDR3aa: CASSLDLQSGYTF

d_gene: TRBD1
abundance: .
v_gene: TRBV9
j_gene: TRBJ2-3
CDR3nt: TGTGCCAGCAGCGTAGATGGACAGGCAGCCACAGATACGCAGTATTTT
CDR3aa: CASSVDGQAATDTQYF

d_gene: .
abundance: .
v_gene: TRBV27
j_gene: TRBJ1-1
CDR3nt: TGTGCCAGCAGTCCTCCTGGTGGGGTAACTGAAGCTTTCTTT
CDR3aa: CASSPPGGVTEAFF

d_gene: .
abundance: .
v_gene: TRBV5-6
j_gene: TRBJ2-7
CDR3nt: TGTGCCAGCAGCTGGCGCGGGCTCTCAGACGAGCAGTACTTC
CDR3aa: CASSWRGLSDEQYF

d_gene: .
abundance: .
v_gene: TRBV5-1
j_gene: TRBJ2-3
CDR3nt: TGCGCCAGCAGCTTGTTCGCAGATACGCAGTATTTT
CDR3aa: CASSLFADTQYF

d_gene: .
abundance: .
v_gene: TRBV5-1
j_gene: TRBJ2-5
CDR3nt: TGCGCCAGCAGCTTGGAGCCCCAGACTCCCCCCGGGGCCCAGTACTTC
CDR3aa: CASSLEPQTPPGAQYF

d_gene: TRBD1
abundance: .
v_gene: TRBV30
j_gene: TRBJ2-7
CDR3nt: TGTGCCTGGAGTGGGGACAGTTACGAGCAGTACTTC
CDR3aa: CAWSGDSYEQYF

d_gene: TRBD2
abundance: .
v_gene: TRBV6-4
j_gene: TRBJ2-3
CDR3nt: TGTGCCAGCAGTGACTCGGCGGGGGGGCCCGAAACGCAGTATTTT
CDR3aa: CASSDSAGGPETQYF

d_gene: .
abundance: .
v_gene: TRBV7-9
j_gene: TRBJ2-7
CDR3nt: TGTGCCAGCAGCTTAGTCGGAGGTTTAGGGTACGAGCAGTACTTC
CDR3aa: CASSLVGGLGYEQYF

d_gene: .
abundance: .
v_gene: TRBV6-6
j_gene: TRBJ1-1
CDR3nt: TGTGCCAGCAGAGAGGGACTTATTGAAGCTTTCTTT
CDR3aa: CASREGLIEAFF

d_gene: .
abundance: once
v_gene: TRBV6-5
j_gene: TRBJ1-5
CDR3nt: TGTGCCAGCAGAGGGGGGGGTCAGCCCCAGCATTTT
CDR3aa: CASRGGGQPQHF

d_gene: TRBD1
abundance: .
v_gene: TRBV19
j_gene: TRBJ2-7
CDR3nt: TGTGCCACTCAACCGGGACAGGGCTACGAGCAGTACTTC
CDR3aa: CATQPGQGYEQYF

d_gene: TRBD1
abundance: .
v_gene: TRBV19
j_gene: TRBJ2-1
CDR3nt: TGTGCCAGTAGTTGGGGGACAGGGGACAATGAGCAGTTCTTC
CDR3aa: CASSWGTGDNEQFF

d_gene: .
abundance: .
v_gene: TRBV5-6
j_gene: TRBJ2-3
CDR3nt: TGTGCCAGCAGCTTGGAGCGGGTTGCAGATACGCAGTATTTT
CDR3aa: CASSLERVADTQYF

d_gene: TRBD2
abundance: .
v_gene: TRBV27
j_gene: TRBJ2-1
CDR3nt: TGTGCCAGCACTAGCGGGAGTTTCCGTGAGCAGTTCTTC
CDR3aa: CASTSGSFREQFF

d_gene: .
abundance: .
v_gene: TRBV18
j_gene: TRBJ2-5
CDR3nt: TGTGCCAGCTCACCAGCAACATTGGCGGAGACCCAGTACTTC
CDR3aa: CASSPATLAETQYF

d_gene: .
abundance: .
v_gene: TRBV19
j_gene: TRBJ2-2
CDR3nt: TGTGCCAGCGGGACACTTAACACCGGGGAGCTGTTTTTT
CDR3aa: CASGTLNTGELFF

d_gene: TRBD1
abundance: .
v_gene: TRBV29-1
j_gene: TRBJ2-5
CDR3nt: TGCAGCGTTGAAGGCCGAGGGGGCGTTTTAGAGACCCAGTACTTC
CDR3aa: CSVEGRGGVLETQYF

d_gene: .
abundance: .
v_gene: TRBV7-2
j_gene: TRBJ1-5
CDR3nt: TGTGCCAGCAGCTTAGCGGGACTTGTTAGCAATCAGCCCCAGCATTTT
CDR3aa: CASSLAGLVSNQPQHF

d_gene: TRBD2
abundance: .
v_gene: TRBV27
j_gene: TRBJ2-7
CDR3nt: TGTGCCAGCAGTCTCCGACTAGCGGGAGACTACGAGCAGTACTTC
CDR3aa: CASSLRLAGDYEQYF

d_gene: TRBD2
abundance: .
v_gene: TRBV12-5
j_gene: TRBJ2-7
CDR3nt: TGTGCTAGTGGCCCCCCGGGGGGGAGCTCCTACGAGCAGTACTTC
CDR3aa: CASGPPGGSSYEQYF

d_gene: .
abundance: .
v_gene: TRBV7-8
j_gene: TRBJ2-1
CDR3nt: TGTGCCAGCAGCCTTGGCTCCTACAATGAGCAGTTCTTC
CDR3aa: CASSLGSYNEQFF

d_gene: .
abundance: .
v_gene: TRBV30
j_gene: TRBJ2-3
CDR3nt: TGTGCCGGGCCCAATCCGGATACGCAGTATTTT
CDR3aa: CAGPNPDTQYF

d_gene: .
abundance: .
v_gene: TRBV6-5
j_gene: TRBJ2-3
CDR3nt: TGTGCCAGCAGCCTTACCCCGACCACAGATACGCAGTATTTT
CDR3aa: CASSLTPTTDTQYF

d_gene: TRBD2
abundance: .
v_gene: TRBV28
j_gene: TRBJ2-7
CDR3nt: TGTGCCAGCAGTTACCGGGGGGTTCTATCCTACGAGCAGTACTTC
CDR3aa: CASSYRGVLSYEQYF

d_gene: TRBD2
abundance: .
v_gene: TRBV5-1
j_gene: TRBJ2-1
CDR3nt: TGCGCCAGCAGCCGTAGCGGGAGTTCGCACAATGAGCAGTTCTTC
CDR3aa: CASSRSGSSHNEQFF

d_gene: .
abundance: .
v_gene: TRBV5-4
j_gene: TRBJ1-2
CDR3nt: TGTGCCAGCAGCTCGGACGGATATTTTTATGGCTACACCTTC
CDR3aa: CASSSDGYFYGYTF

d_gene: .
abundance: once
v_gene: TRBV5-1
j_gene: TRBJ2-6
CDR3nt: TGCGCCAGCACGGGCGCTGGGGCCAACGTCCTGACTTTC
CDR3aa: CASTGAGANVLTF

d_gene: TRBD1
abundance: few
v_gene: TRBV6-5
j_gene: TRBJ1-4
CDR3nt: TGTGCCAGCAGTTACTCGACAGGGGGAAAACTGTTTTTT
CDR3aa: CASSYSTGGKLFF

d_gene: .
abundance: .
v_gene: TRBV10-1
j_gene: TRBJ2-7
CDR3nt: TGCGCCAGCTCTTTAGACCTATCCTCCTACGAGCAGTACTTC
CDR3aa: CASSLDLSSYEQYF

d_gene: TRBD1
abundance: .
v_gene: TRBV5-6
j_gene: TRBJ2-7
CDR3nt: TGTGCCAGCAGCCCGGGACAGGGTCCCTACGAGCAGTACTTC
CDR3aa: CASSPGQGPYEQYF

d_gene: .
abundance: .
v_gene: TRBV2
j_gene: TRBJ2-1
CDR3nt: TGTGCCAGCAGTCGACAGGGTCTACTAGCGGAGTACTACAATGAGCAGTTCTTC
CDR3aa: CASSRQGLLAEYYNEQFF

d_gene: .
abundance: few
v_gene: TRBV6-6
j_gene: TRBJ2-7
CDR3nt: TGTGCCAGTCGCATCTACGAGCAGTACTTC
CDR3aa: CASRIYEQYF

d_gene: .
abundance: few
v_gene: TRBV2
j_gene: TRBJ1-4
CDR3nt: TGTGCCAGCAGTGACCTTAGCGGAGCCCGGAATGAAAAACTGTTTTTT
CDR3aa: CASSDLSGARNEKLFF

d_gene: .
abundance: once
v_gene: TRBV5-4
j_gene: TRBJ2-7
CDR3nt: TGTGCCAGCAGTAACCGGGACGGAACCTCCTACGAGCAGTACTTC
CDR3aa: CASSNRDGTSYEQYF

d_gene: TRBD1
abundance: .
v_gene: TRBV4-2
j_gene: TRBJ2-7
CDR3nt: TGTGCCAGCAGCCAAGAAGCCGACAGGGCCGTGTACGAGCAGTACTTC
CDR3aa: CASSQEADRAVYEQYF

d_gene: TRBD1
abundance: .
v_gene: TRBV4-3
j_gene: TRBJ2-2
CDR3nt: TGCGCCAGCAGCCAAGATTACAGGGGTAACACCGGGGAGCTGTTTTTT
CDR3aa: CASSQDYRGNTGELFF

d_gene: .
abundance: few
v_gene: TRBV10-3
j_gene: TRBJ1-5
CDR3nt: TGTGCCATCAGTGAGGGGACACCCAGCAATCAGCCCCAGCATTTT
CDR3aa: CAISEGTPSNQPQHF

d_gene: TRBD1
abundance: many
v_gene: TRBV27
j_gene: TRBJ2-7
CDR3nt: TGTGCCAGCAGACAGGGTCAGGGGGCCTACGAGCAGTACTTC
CDR3aa: CASRQGQGAYEQYF

d_gene: TRBD1
abundance: once
v_gene: TRBV18
j_gene: TRBJ2-5
CDR3nt: TGTGCCAGCTCACCCCCCGGGACAGGGCTGGGAAAAGAGACCCAGTACTTC
CDR3aa: CASSPPGTGLGKETQYF

d_gene: TRBD1
abundance: once
v_gene: TRBV6-5
j_gene: TRBJ1-5
CDR3nt: TGTGCCAGCAGTGAAGGGACAGCAGATCAGCCCCAGCATTTT
CDR3aa: CASSEGTADQPQHF

d_gene: TRBD2
abundance: few
v_gene: TRBV5-1
j_gene: TRBJ2-5
CDR3nt: TGCGCCAGCAGCCAAGGGACTAGCGGGAGGGGAAAGACCCAGTACTTC
CDR3aa: CASSQGTSGRGKTQYF

d_gene: TRBD2
abundance: .
v_gene: TRBV7-9
j_gene: TRBJ2-7
CDR3nt: TGTGCCAGCAGTTACGGACTAGCGGGGACCTACGAGCAGTACTTC
CDR3aa: CASSYGLAGTYEQYF

d_gene: TRBD1
abundance: .
v_gene: TRBV28
j_gene: TRBJ2-7
CDR3nt: TGTGCCAGCAGTCAAAGCCGGGACAGCTACGAGCAGTACTTC
CDR3aa: CASSQSRDSYEQYF

d_gene: .
abundance: .
v_gene: TRBV5-5
j_gene: TRBJ1-4
CDR3nt: TGTGCCAGCAGCTTGGCGGCAGGGGAGGTGCTGTTTTTT
CDR3aa: CASSLAAGEVLFF

d_gene: .
abundance: .
v_gene: TRBV28
j_gene: TRBJ1-4
CDR3nt: TGTGCCAGCAGTTTAGATGGAAAACTGTTTTTT
CDR3aa: CASSLDGKLFF

d_gene: TRBD1
abundance: .
v_gene: TRBV29-1
j_gene: TRBJ1-1
CDR3nt: TGCAGCGTCGCTAGGGGGACAGGGGGCACTGAAGCTTTCTTT
CDR3aa: CSVARGTGGTEAFF

d_gene: .
abundance: once
v_gene: TRBV7-9
j_gene: TRBJ2-2
CDR3nt: TGTGCCAGCAGCCTTCCGGGGGACACCGGGGAGCTGTTTTTT
CDR3aa: CASSLPGDTGELFF

d_gene: TRBD2
abundance: .
v_gene: TRBV11-2
j_gene: TRBJ2-3
CDR3nt: TGTGCCAGCAGCTTAGATCAACTAGCGAGCCTTTATACGCAGTATTTT
CDR3aa: CASSLDQLASLYTQYF

d_gene: .
abundance: .
v_gene: TRBV28
j_gene: TRBJ2-7
CDR3nt: TGTGCCAGCAGCCTCTCGGAGGACTACGAGCAGTACTTC
CDR3aa: CASSLSEDYEQYF

d_gene: .
abundance: .
v_gene: TRBV6-1
j_gene: TRBJ2-2
CDR3nt: TGTGCCAGCAGTGCTTGGGAGGTAGCGGCCGGGGAGCTGTTTTTT
CDR3aa: CASSAWEVAAGELFF